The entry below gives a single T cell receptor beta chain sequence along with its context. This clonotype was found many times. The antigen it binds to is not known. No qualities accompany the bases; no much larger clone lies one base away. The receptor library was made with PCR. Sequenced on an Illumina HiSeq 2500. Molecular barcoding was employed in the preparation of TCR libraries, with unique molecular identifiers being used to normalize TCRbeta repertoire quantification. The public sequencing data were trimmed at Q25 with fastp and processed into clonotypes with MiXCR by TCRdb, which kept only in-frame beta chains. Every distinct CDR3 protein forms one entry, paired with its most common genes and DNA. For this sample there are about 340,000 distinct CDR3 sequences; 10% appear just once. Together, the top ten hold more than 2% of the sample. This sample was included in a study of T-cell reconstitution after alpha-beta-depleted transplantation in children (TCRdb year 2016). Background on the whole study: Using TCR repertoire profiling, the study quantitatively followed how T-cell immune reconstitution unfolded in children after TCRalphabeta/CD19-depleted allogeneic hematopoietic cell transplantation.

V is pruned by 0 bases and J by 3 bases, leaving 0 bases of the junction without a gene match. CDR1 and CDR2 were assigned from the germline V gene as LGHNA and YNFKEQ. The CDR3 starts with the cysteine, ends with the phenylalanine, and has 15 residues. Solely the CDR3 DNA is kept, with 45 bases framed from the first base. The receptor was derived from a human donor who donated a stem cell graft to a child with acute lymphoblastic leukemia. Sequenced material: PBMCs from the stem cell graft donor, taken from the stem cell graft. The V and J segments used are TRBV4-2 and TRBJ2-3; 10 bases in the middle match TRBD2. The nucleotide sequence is TGTGCCAGCAGCCAAGAAGCGGGAGGGACAGATACGCAGTATTTT. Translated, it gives CASSQEAGGTDTQYF.